This is a list of T cell receptor beta chains from one sample in a study of shared clonotypes between healthy human individuals. Libraries were prepared by immunoSEQ multiplex PCR; TCRdb keeps only in-frame clonotypes and omits some of them. The sample shows some 2,400,000 clones, roughly 95% of them seen only once. Specimen: naive CD4+ T cells sorted from blood. The receptor set was obtained from a man younger than 35 in good health. The CDR3 runs from the conserved cysteine through the conserved F or W. The D gene is left open where the match is weak. The size entry is marked missing in some rows and otherwise reads once, few, many or a size class.

TGCGCCAGCAGCATACAGGGGGGAACAGATACGCAGTATTTT,CASSIQGGTDTQYF,14,TRBJ2-3,TRBV5-1,TRBD1,-
TGTGCCAGCAGTCAACGAGGGACTTCCGCCTCCTACGAGCAGTACTTC,CASSQRGTSASYEQYF,16,TRBJ2-7,TRBV27,-,-
TGTGCCAGCAGCCTAAGCACCTATGGCTACACCTTC,CASSLSTYGYTF,12,TRBJ1-2,TRBV7-8,-,-
TGTGCCAGCAGCTCAGGGGGAGCGAACACTGAAGCTTTCTTT,CASSSGGANTEAFF,14,TRBJ1-1,TRBV13,TRBD1,once
TGCGCCAGCTCCGGGACCGAGAGCACAGATACGCAGTATTTT,CASSGTESTDTQYF,14,TRBJ2-3,TRBV5-1,-,-
TGTGCCATCAGCTACAGGGGGGGAGAGACCCAGTACTTC,CAISYRGGETQYF,13,TRBJ2-5,TRBV10-3,-,-
TGTGCCAGCAGCGTTAATGCTGGCAAAGAGACCCAGTACTTC,CASSVNAGKETQYF,14,TRBJ2-5,TRBV9,-,-
TGTGCCAGCAGGCCTACTAGCGGCCTCGAGCAGTACTTC,CASRPTSGLEQYF,13,TRBJ2-7,TRBV7-8,TRBD2,-
TGTGCCAGCAGCGTCTGGGACACAGATACGCAGTATTTT,CASSVWDTDTQYF,13,TRBJ2-3,TRBV11-3,-,-
TGTGCCAGCAGTGAAAGAGGTGGGTGGCAGATGAACACTGAAGCTTTCTTT,CASSERGGWQMNTEAFF,17,TRBJ1-1,TRBV6-1,-,-
TGTGCCAGCAGCAAAGAGTACCACGAGCAGTACTTC,CASSKEYHEQYF,12,TRBJ2-7,TRBV21-1,-,-
TGTGCCAGCAGTGAATCTGGCAAAATCTATGGCTACACCTTC,CASSESGKIYGYTF,14,TRBJ1-2,TRBV25-1,-,-
TGTGCCAGCAGTCGATGGACTAGCGGGAGCGTATACAATGAGCAGTTCTTC,CASSRWTSGSVYNEQFF,17,TRBJ2-1,TRBV27,TRBD2,-
TGCGCCAGCAGCACTGACAGTAAAGTGACCCAGTACTTC,CASSTDSKVTQYF,13,TRBJ2-5,TRBV5-1,-,-
TGTGCCAGCAGCCCCTTACAAAGCGGGGGGGCGGAGGGGACGCAGTATTTT,CASSPLQSGGAEGTQYF,17,TRBJ2-3,TRBV5-6,TRBD2,-
TGTGCCAGCAGCCCGGGGACTAGCGCAGGGACAGATACGCAGTATTTT,CASSPGTSAGTDTQYF,16,TRBJ2-3,TRBV9,TRBD2,once
TGTGCCAGCAGTGAGATATACGGGAATCAGCCCCAGCATTTT,CASSEIYGNQPQHF,14,TRBJ1-5,TRBV2,-,once
TGTGCCAGCAGTAGGCGGGGCACTGAAGCTTTCTTT,CASSRRGTEAFF,12,TRBJ1-1,TRBV6-5,-,-
TGTGCCAGCAAAGACAGGGATAACACTGAAGCTTTCTTT,CASKDRDNTEAFF,13,TRBJ1-1,TRBV28,TRBD1,-
TGTGCCAGCAGTTTGTGGGGGGTCGAAGGATCACCCCTCCACTTT,CASSLWGVEGSPLHF,15,TRBJ1-6,TRBV27,-,-
TGTGCCAGCAGCCAATCAACAGGAGCGGTTAGTGAAGCTTTCTTT,CASSQSTGAVSEAFF,15,TRBJ1-1,TRBV4-2,-,-
TGTGCCAGCAGCGTTGGCACAGATACGCAGTATTTT,CASSVGTDTQYF,12,TRBJ2-3,TRBV7-9,-,-
TGTGCCAGCAGCCCCGTGACAGACTATGGCTACACCTTC,CASSPVTDYGYTF,13,TRBJ1-2,TRBV7-8,-,-
TGTGCCAGTAGTAGGGAGCAGGCGCAGAGTAACGAGCAGTACTTC,CASSREQAQSNEQYF,15,TRBJ2-7,TRBV19,-,-
TGTGCCAGCAGCCTACAGGACGGCTACACCTTC,CASSLQDGYTF,11,TRBJ1-2,TRBV6-6,-,-
TGTGCCAGCAGGATTGGGCCCAATCAGCCCCAGCATTTT,CASRIGPNQPQHF,13,TRBJ1-5,TRBV7-2,-,-
TGTGCCAGCAGCCCCCAACTGTGGGCTGGGTCTGAAGCTTTCTTT,CASSPQLWAGSEAFF,15,TRBJ1-1,TRBV7-2,-,-
TGCGCCAGCAGCTTGTCCGGGACTAGCTCCTACAATGAGCAGTTCTTC,CASSLSGTSSYNEQFF,16,TRBJ2-1,TRBV5-1,TRBD2,-
TGTGCCAGCAGCCCCCGGGCCAAAAGGGCCTTC,CASSPRAKRAF,11,TRBJ2-7,TRBV11-2,-,once
TGTGCCAGCAGTGACGCTAGCCGTTATGAGACCCAGTACTTC,CASSDASRYETQYF,14,TRBJ2-5,TRBV25-1,-,-
TGTGCCAGCAGCTTATCCCTAGCGGAGCCCCCACACGAGCAGTACTTC,CASSLSLAEPPHEQYF,16,TRBJ2-7,TRBV11-2,TRBD2,-
TGTGCCAGCAGTGTGTTGGGACTGAGCACTGAAGCTTTCTTT,CASSVLGLSTEAFF,14,TRBJ1-1,TRBV2,-,-
TGCGCCAGCAGCTTGAGAGACAGGGGGCGAGGCTACACCTTC,CASSLRDRGRGYTF,14,TRBJ1-2,TRBV5-1,TRBD1,-